A single sample is the source of the 11 T cell receptor beta chains below, sequenced in a study of Graves' ophthalmopathy and Graves' hyperthyroidism. RNA transcripts were the template, and TCR beta CDR3 regions were amplified from them. An opening RT-PCR round employed HTBI primers and preceded a second-round multiplex PCR. A single record per CDR3 protein comes from TCRdb applying MiXCR to the multiplex PCR reads. The profile shows about 240,000 distinct CDR3 sequences, around 45% of them singletons. Sequencing was done on a sample of peripheral blood. These receptors all come from an adult man with Graves' ophthalmopathy.

This rearrangement joins TRBV10-3 to TRBJ2-3; 10 positions match TRBD2. This CDR3 contains 16 residues. The germline V gene has CDR1 ENHRY and CDR2 SYGVKD. Unmatched junction bases numbered 5, after V lost 0 bases and J lost 5 bases. This chain's CDR3 is CAISESGAGGEDTQYF. In nucleotides, the CDR3 is TGTGCCATCAGTGAGTCAGGAGCGGGAGGGGAAGATACGCAGTATTTT.

The chain uses TRBV5-8 and TRBJ2-5; perhaps TRBD2 as D (5 bases). With 4 bases removed from V and 7 bases from J, the gap between germline ends came to 14 bases. CDR3 size: 13 residues. The germline V gene encodes CDR1 SGHTS and CDR2 YDEGEE. CDR3 bases: TGTGCCAGCAGCGCGGGTCCCACGGGGACCCAGTACTTC. Residues: CASSAGPTGTQYF.

This clonotype was seen just once. This may be a read error: a much more frequent sequence differs by one nucleotide. The rearrangement uses TRBV9 and TRBJ1-6, with unresolved D. The CDR3 has 12 residues. Germline assignment: CDR1 SGDLS and CDR2 YYNGEE. As DNA, the CDR3 is TGTACCAGCAGTTTACAGTTTTCACCCCTCCACTTT. Protein product: CTSSLQFSPLHF.

The rearrangement uses TRBV5-1 and TRBJ1-2; TRBD1 is a possible D gene (5 bases). The V and J ends lost 4 bases and 2 bases respectively, with 9 bases between them. The CDR3 runs to 13 residues. Germline V gene lookup returns CDR1 SGHRS and CDR2 YFSETQ. The CDR3 region has the DNA TGCGCCAGCAGCGCGGGACTAAACTATGGCTACACCTTC. The encoded protein is CASSAGLNYGYTF.

The J gene is TRBJ2-7, the V gene TRBV9; D is possibly TRBD2 (5 bases). V dropped 3 bases and J dropped 1 base, with 8 bases sitting between them. CDR1 and CDR2 from the germline V gene are SGDLS and YYNGEE. This CDR3 region has 13 residues. The CDR3 protein is CASSAPGSYEQYF. The CDR3 nucleotides read TGTGCCAGCAGCGCCCCGGGGTCCTACGAGCAGTACTTC. Full variable domain (remainder filled in from reference TRBV9 and TRBJ2-7): DSGVTQTPKHLITATGQRVTLRCSPRSGDLSVYWYQQSLDQGLQFLIQYYNGEERAKGNILERFSAQQFPDLHSELNLSSLELGDSALYFCASSAPGSYEQYFGPGTRLTVT.

The rearrangement uses TRBV5-6 and TRBJ1-1; 9 bases align to TRBD1. The germline V gene encodes CDR1 SGHDT and CDR2 YYEEEE. V shed 4 bases, J shed 0 bases, and the junction held 4 bases outside the gene matches. The CDR3 is made up of 15 amino acids. CDR3 nucleotide sequence: TGTGCCAGCAGCGGACAGGGGACCATGAACACTGAAGCTTTCTTT. It encodes CASSGQGTMNTEAFF.

Concerning this clonotype itself: An end of the junction does not agree with germline; a read error may underlie this. The CDR3 protein is CASSQEGRGAYEQYF. CDR3 DNA sequence: TGCGCCAGCAGCCAAGAAGGTAGGGGGGCCTACGAGCAGTACTTC. J is TRBJ2-7 and V is TRBV7-2; D possibly uses TRBD1 or TRBD2 (6 bases each). The CDR3 runs 15 residues. Per germline, CDR1 SGHTA and CDR2 FQGNSA.

The chain is built from TRBV5-6 and TRBJ1-1; 7 nucleotides align to TRBD1. Per the germline V gene, CDR1 is SGHDT and CDR2 is YYEEEE. The junction had 7 bases not matched to a gene; V was cut back by 1 base and J by 10 bases. There are 13 residues in the CDR3. The CDR3, as DNA: TGTGCCAGCAGCTTGAACACAGGGGAGCGAGCTTTCTTT. Translated: CASSLNTGERAFF. The whole variable domain, remainder taken from reference TRBV5-6 and TRBJ1-1, is DAGVTQSPTHLIKTRGQQVTLRCSPKSGHDTVSWYQQALGQGPQFIFQYYEEEERQRGNFPDRFSGHQFPNYSSELNVNALLLGDSALYLCASSLNTGERAFFGQGTRLTVV.

On this clonotype itself: A much bigger clone sits one base away, suggesting this may be a read error. J is TRBJ1-5 and V is TRBV9; D is perhaps TRBD1 (6 bases). The CDR3 runs to 14 residues. V lost 3 bases and J lost 5, with 12 bases in between. Germline CDR1 reads SGDLS; CDR2 reads YYNGEE. CDR3 sequence: CASSAPTGYQPQHF. The CDR3 nucleotides read TGTGCCAGCAGCGCACCCACAGGGTATCAGCCCCAGCATTTT.

This chain connects TRBV10-3 to TRBJ2-5, with a possible D match to TRBD2 (5 bases). The V gene's germline CDR1 is ENHRY and CDR2 SYGVKD. The V and J ends lost 7 bases and 2 bases respectively, with 17 bases between them. The CDR3 length is 15 residues. The CDR3 spells CAITPGESLQETQYF. The DNA of the CDR3 is TGTGCCATCACCCCCGGGGAGTCTCTACAAGAGACCCAGTACTTC.

This clonotype was seen a handful of times. This chain uses TRBV9 with TRBJ2-2; TRBD2 aligns across 10 bases. Germline lookup yields CDR1 SGDLS and CDR2 YYNGEE. V was clipped by 0 bases and J by 6 bases; unmatched bases: 2. The CDR3 loop spans 15 amino acids. The CDR3 nucleotides read TGTGCCAGCAGCGTAGCAGCGGGAGGGCCCGGGGAGCTGTTTTTT. This translates into CASSVAAGGPGELFF.